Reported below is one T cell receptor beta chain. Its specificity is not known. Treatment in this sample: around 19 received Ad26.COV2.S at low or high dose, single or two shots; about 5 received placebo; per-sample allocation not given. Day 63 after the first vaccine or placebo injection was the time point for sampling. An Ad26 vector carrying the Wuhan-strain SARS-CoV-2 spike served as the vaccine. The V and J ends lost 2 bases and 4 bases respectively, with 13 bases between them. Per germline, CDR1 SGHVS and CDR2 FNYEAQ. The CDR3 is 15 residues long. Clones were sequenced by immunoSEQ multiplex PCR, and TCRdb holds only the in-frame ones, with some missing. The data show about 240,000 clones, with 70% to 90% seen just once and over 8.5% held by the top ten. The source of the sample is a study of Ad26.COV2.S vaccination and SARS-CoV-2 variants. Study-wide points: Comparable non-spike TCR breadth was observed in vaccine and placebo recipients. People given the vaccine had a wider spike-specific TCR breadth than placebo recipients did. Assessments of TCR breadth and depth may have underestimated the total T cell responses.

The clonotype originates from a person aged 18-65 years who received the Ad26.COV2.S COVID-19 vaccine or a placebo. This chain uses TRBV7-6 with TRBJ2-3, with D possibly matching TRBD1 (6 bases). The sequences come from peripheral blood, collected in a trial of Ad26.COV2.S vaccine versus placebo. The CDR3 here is CASSLTGSASDTQYF. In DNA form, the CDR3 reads TGTGCCAGCAGCTTAACAGGGTCGGCGTCAGATACGCAGTATTTT. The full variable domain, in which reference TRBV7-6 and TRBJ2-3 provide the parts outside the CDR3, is GAGVSQSPRYKVTKRGQDVALRCDPISGHVSLYWYRQALGQGPEFLTYFNYEAQQDKSGLPNDRFSAERPEGSISTLTIQRTEQRDSAMYRCASSLTGSASDTQYFGPGTRLTVL.